These 21 T cell receptor beta chains originate from one sample sequenced in a study of shared clonotypes between healthy human individuals. Data came from immunoSEQ multiplex PCR; TCRdb stores just in-frame clones and leaves some out. The profile covers approximately 2.3 million clones, with 80% to 95% appearing a single time and 0.35% to 0.45% taken by the ten largest. The material sequenced was naive CD4+ T cells from PBMCs. Subset in this sample: CD45RA+ positively selected. These receptors all stem from a young man in good health. Some clones in this sample may be carry-over from other donors' samples.

This sequence joins TRBV19 and TRBJ2-1; D remains ambiguous. V lost 5 bases, J lost 8 bases, and 7 bases lay in between. Germline V gene sequence: CDR1 LNHDA, CDR2 SQIVND (reference sequence). The CDR3 contains 11 residues. CDR3 protein: CASSRADEQFF. The CDR3 DNA follows: TGTGCCAGTAGTCGGGCAGATGAGCAGTTCTTC.

The rearrangement links TRBV18 to TRBJ2-1; D might be TRBD1 or TRBD2, each matching 5 bases. Germline values: CDR1 KGHSH, CDR2 LQKENI. V shed 6 bases and J shed 6 bases, with 12 bases lying between them. This CDR3 region has 13 residues. The CDR3 coding sequence is TGTGCCAGCTCCCCGGGACGCGGCAATGAGCAGTTCTTC. Translation: CASSPGRGNEQFF.

The CDR3 region is CAAIAYATDTQYF. The DNA for the CDR3 is TGTGCCGCCATAGCATACGCCACAGATACGCAGTATTTT. The rearrangement joins TRBV6-7 to TRBJ2-3; D is unclear. TRBV6-7 is designated an ORF whose function remains uncertain. The length of the CDR3 is 13 residues. The germline V and J ends were trimmed by 11 bases and 2 bases, with 14 bases remaining between them.

This clone was counted a few times. V is TRBV6-4 and J is TRBJ1-1; no firm D call. Trimming took off 5 bases at V and 1 base at J, with 8 bases between the two ends. The CDR3 length is 13 residues. CDR1 is MRHNA and CDR2 is SNTAGT in the germline V gene. The CDR3 region has the DNA TGTGCCAGCAGTCACACAGAGAACACTGAAGCTTTCTTT. As protein: CASSHTENTEAFF.

This chain connects TRBV6-6 to TRBJ1-2; perhaps TRBD1 as D (6 bases). The CDR3 loop spans 13 amino acids. V was pared by 0 bases and J by 6 bases, with 8 bases between. Germline lookup yields CDR1 MNHNY and CDR2 SVGAGI (reference sequence). This CDR3 is CASSYSGADGYTF. In DNA, the CDR3 is TGTGCCAGCAGTTACTCGGGGGCGGATGGCTACACCTTC.

The chain links TRBV29-1 to TRBJ2-3; tentative D call: TRBD2 (7 bases). In germline, CDR1 is SQVTM, CDR2 ANQGSEA. Trimming took 4 bases from V and 0 from J, leaving 11 bases between them. The CDR3 is 14 amino acids. CDR3 residues: CSVVGGPSTDTQYF. CDR3 nucleotide sequence: TGCAGCGTTGTCGGGGGGCCTAGCACAGATACGCAGTATTTT.

The chain employs TRBV30 and TRBJ2-1, with unresolved D. Germline V gene sequence: CDR1 GTSNPN, CDR2 SVGIG (reference sequence). Trimming took 1 base from V and 0 from J, leaving 13 bases between them. This CDR3 comprises 16 residues. CDR3 sequence: CAWSGQGGSSYNEQFF. As DNA, the CDR3 is TGTGCCTGGAGTGGTCAAGGCGGAAGCTCCTACAATGAGCAGTTCTTC. Based on the CDR3 plus reference TRBV30 and TRBJ2-1, the full variable domain is SQTIHQWPATLVQPVGSPLSLECTVEGTSNPNLYWYRQAAGRGLQLLFYSVGIGQISSEVPQNLSASRPQDRQFILSSKKLLLSDSGFYLCAWSGQGGSSYNEQFFGPGTRLTVL.

In regard to this clone: The identical CDR3 is also encoded by other nucleotide sequences in the sample. This chain joins TRBV9 and TRBJ2-2; D uncertain. CDR1 is SGDLS, CDR2 YYNGEE, per germline. Trimming cost V 0 bases and J 5 bases, with 5 bases left between them. The CDR3 contains 13 residues. The CDR3 spells CASSVVDTGELFF. In DNA, the CDR3 is TGTGCCAGCAGCGTAGTGGATACCGGGGAGCTGTTTTTT.

The chain links TRBV5-1 to TRBJ2-1; 8 nucleotides align to TRBD2. Germline CDR1 SGHRS, CDR2 YFSETQ. V dropped 0 bases and J dropped 8; count of bases not matched to a gene: 16. CDR3 length equals 18 residues. The CDR3 DNA reads as TGCGCCAGCAGCTTGGCGGGGGGAGCGGGAGTCCTCGCGCATGAGCAGTTCTTC. This encodes CASSLAGGAGVLAHEQFF.

The V and J genes are TRBV7-3 and TRBJ2-1; 11 bases agree with TRBD2. Germline-derived CDR1 and CDR2 are SGHTA and FQGTGA. Losses at the gene ends were 6 bases for V and 7 bases for J; bases not matched to a gene: 5. The CDR3 consists of 14 residues. The CDR3 nucleotides read TGTGCCAGCAGGTCTAGCGGGAGGAATAATGAGCAGTTCTTC. Translated, it gives CASRSSGRNNEQFF.

Comment on this clone: The sample carries other DNA sequences with the same CDR3. This chain links TRBV18 with TRBJ2-1, with D possibly being TRBD2 (6 bases). V lost 1 base, J lost 0 bases, and 10 bases lay in between. This CDR3 has 16 residues. Germline V gene lookup returns CDR1 KGHSH and CDR2 LQKENI. CDR3 sequence: CASSPLAGSSYNEQFF. The CDR3, as DNA: TGTGCCAGCTCACCACTGGCGGGGAGCTCCTACAATGAGCAGTTCTTC.

This chain joins TRBV4-1 and TRBJ1-4; a weak D match, TRBD1 (5 bases). Germline CDR1 reads MGHRA; CDR2 reads YSYEKL. Trimming took off 3 bases at V and 8 bases at J, with 13 bases between the two ends. The CDR3 has 14 residues. CDR3 nucleotide sequence: TGCGCCAGCAGCCAGGGGGGATTGGAGGAAAAACTGTTTTTT. It translates to CASSQGGLEEKLFF.

The count of this clone is one. The rearrangement uses TRBV15 and TRBJ1-5; tentative D call: TRBD1 (5 bases). This CDR3 contains 16 residues. V was shortened by 0 bases and J by 5 bases, with 14 bases between the two germline ends. Looked up from germline, CDR1 is LNHNV and CDR2 is YYDKDF (reference sequence). CDR3 sequence: CATSRDRSDNHQPQHF. CDR3 sequence (DNA): TGTGCCACCAGCAGAGATCGGTCGGACAACCATCAGCCCCAGCATTTT.

On this clone: Other DNA sequences from this sample encode an identical CDR3 as well. This sequence joins TRBV5-1 and TRBJ2-7; 8 bases are a match to TRBD1. The CDR3 sequence is 14 residues long. The J segment lost 3 bases and the V segment lost 3 bases, leaving 5 bases of the junction unmatched. Germline assignment: CDR1 SGHRS and CDR2 YFSETQ. The CDR3 DNA reads TGCGCCAGCAGCTCCCCGGGACAGGACTACGAGCAGTACTTC. Translated: CASSSPGQDYEQYF.

The chain is built from TRBV12-5 and TRBJ2-3, with D possibly TRBD1 on 6 matching bases. Germline V gene sequence: CDR1 LGHNT, CDR2 FRNRAP. V lost 4 bases, J lost 3 bases, and 8 bases lay in between. CDR3 size: 13 residues. CDR3 protein: CASGSQGTDTQYF. In DNA, the CDR3 is TGTGCTAGTGGTTCTCAGGGGACAGATACGCAGTATTTT.

The V gene is TRBV19, the J gene TRBJ1-2; 9 bases are shared with TRBD1. CDR1 LNHDA and CDR2 SQIVND come from the germline V gene (reference sequence). The CDR3 loop spans 15 amino acids. Trimming removed 3 bases from V and 5 bases from J; junction bases left unmatched: 7. The CDR3 is CASSIQQGARYGYTF. The CDR3 DNA reads TGTGCCAGTAGTATTCAACAGGGGGCTCGGTATGGCTACACCTTC.

This clone was detected once. The chain uses TRBV29-1 and TRBJ1-4, with no clear D. V was trimmed by 6 bases and J by 4 bases, leaving 15 bases between them. The CDR3 consists of 14 residues. The V gene's germline CDR1 is SQVTM and CDR2 ANQGSEA. The CDR3 sequence is CSVPEDRHNEKLFF. The CDR3 DNA sequence: TGCAGCGTACCTGAGGATCGTCATAATGAAAAACTGTTTTTT. The variable domain in full, completed from reference TRBV29-1 and TRBJ1-4, reads SAVISQKPSRDICQRGTSLTIQCQVDSQVTMMFWYRQQPGQSLTLIATANQGSEATYESGFVIDKFPISRPNLTFSTLTVSNMSPEDSSIYLCSVPEDRHNEKLFFGSGTQLSVL.

V and J are TRBV25-1 and TRBJ1-1, with D unclear. Trimming pared 1 base from V and 1 base from J, leaving 10 bases between. The CDR3 consists of 15 residues. Germline loops: CDR1 MGHDK, CDR2 SYGVNS. This CDR3 is CASSEFGVRNTEAFF. The CDR3 bases are TGTGCCAGCAGTGAATTTGGGGTTCGGAACACTGAAGCTTTCTTT.

Of note for this clone: Other DNA sequences within the sample encode an identical CDR3. The V gene is TRBV5-4, the J gene TRBJ2-7; the D is unclear. The germline V gene encodes CDR1 SGHNT and CDR2 YYREEE (reference sequence). Trimming stripped 0 bases from V and 6 bases from J, with 10 bases between. CDR3 length: 13 residues. The CDR3 coding sequence is TGTGCCAGCAGCTTGGCCGGCACCCCCGAGCAGTACTTC. Its translation is CASSLAGTPEQYF. The full variable domain, in which reference TRBV5-4 and TRBJ2-7 provide the parts outside the CDR3, is ETGVTQSPTHLIKTRGQQVTLRCSSQSGHNTVSWYQQALGQGPQFIFQYYREEENGRGNFPPRFSGLQFPNYSSELNVNALELDDSALYLCASSLAGTPEQYFGPGTRLTVT.

The chain links TRBV7-3 to TRBJ2-1; TRBD2 aligns across 7 bases. The V gene's germline CDR1 is SGHTA and CDR2 FQGTGA. V was clipped by 2 bases and J by 7 bases; unmatched bases: 5. This CDR3 has 14 residues. CDR3 in amino acids: CASSLELAWNEQFF. DNA for the CDR3: TGTGCCAGCAGCTTAGAACTAGCGTGGAATGAGCAGTTCTTC.

V gene TRBV19 combines with J gene TRBJ2-5; tentative D call: TRBD1 (6 bases). The CDR3 spans 16 residues. Germline V gene lookup returns CDR1 LNHDA and CDR2 SQIVND (reference sequence). Trimming shortened V by 6 bases and J by 2 bases, and 19 bases separated the two germline ends. DNA for the CDR3: TGTGCCAGTAGCCCCCAGTCCCAGGGGTGGCAAGAGACCCAGTACTTC. Its translation is CASSPQSQGWQETQYF.